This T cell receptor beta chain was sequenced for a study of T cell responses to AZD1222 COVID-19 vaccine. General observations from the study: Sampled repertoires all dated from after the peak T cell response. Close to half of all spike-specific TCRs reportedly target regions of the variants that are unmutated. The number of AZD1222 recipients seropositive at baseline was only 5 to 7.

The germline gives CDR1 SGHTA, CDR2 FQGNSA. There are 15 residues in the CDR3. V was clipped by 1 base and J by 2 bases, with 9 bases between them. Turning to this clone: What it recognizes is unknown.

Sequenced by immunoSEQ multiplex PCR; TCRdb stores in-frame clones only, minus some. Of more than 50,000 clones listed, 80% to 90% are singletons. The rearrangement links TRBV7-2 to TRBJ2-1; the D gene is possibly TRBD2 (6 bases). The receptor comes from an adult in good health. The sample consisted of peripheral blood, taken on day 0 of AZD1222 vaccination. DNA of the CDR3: TGTGCCAGCAGCTTAGTACCGGGGGCCTACAATGAGCAGTTCTTC. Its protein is CASSLVPGAYNEQFF.